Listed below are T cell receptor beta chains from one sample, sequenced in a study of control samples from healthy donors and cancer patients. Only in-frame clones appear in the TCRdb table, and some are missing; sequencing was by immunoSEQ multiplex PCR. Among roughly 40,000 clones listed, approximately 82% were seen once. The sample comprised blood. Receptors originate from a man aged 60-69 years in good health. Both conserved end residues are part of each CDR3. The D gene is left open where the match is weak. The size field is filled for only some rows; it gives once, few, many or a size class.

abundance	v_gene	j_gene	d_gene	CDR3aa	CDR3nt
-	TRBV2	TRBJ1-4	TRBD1	CASSAETGVNEKLFF	TGTGCCAGCAGTGCGGAGACAGGGGTTAATGAAAAACTGTTTTTT
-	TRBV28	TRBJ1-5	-	CASSLGGSNQPQHF	TGTGCCAGCAGTTTGGGGGGGAGCAATCAGCCCCAGCATTTT
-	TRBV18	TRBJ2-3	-	CASSPRTDTQYF	TGTGCCAGCTCACCAAGGACAGATACGCAGTATTTT
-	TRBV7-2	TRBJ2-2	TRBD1	CASSRGTANTGELFF	TGTGCCAGCAGCAGAGGGACAGCCAACACCGGGGAGCTGTTTTTT
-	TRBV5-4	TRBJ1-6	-	CASRVEPGVNNSPLHF	TGTGCCAGCAGGGTGGAACCAGGGGTCAATAATTCACCCCTCCACTTT
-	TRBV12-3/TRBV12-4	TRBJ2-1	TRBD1	CASKFGTENEQFF	TGTGCCAGCAAATTCGGGACAGAGAATGAGCAGTTCTTC
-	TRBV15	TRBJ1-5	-	CATSRKKGVGNQPQHF	TGTGCCACCAGCAGAAAAAAAGGTGTTGGCAATCAGCCCCAGCATTTT
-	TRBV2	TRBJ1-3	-	CASRGGRSGNTIYF	TGTGCCAGCAGGGGGGGTCGCTCTGGAAACACCATATATTTT
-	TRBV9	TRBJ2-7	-	CASSVWDNSYEQYF	TGTGCCAGCAGCGTATGGGACAACTCCTACGAGCAGTACTTC
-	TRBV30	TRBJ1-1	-	CAWSTGQITEAFF	TGTGCCTGGAGTACCGGACAGATCACTGAAGCTTTCTTT
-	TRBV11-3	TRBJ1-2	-	CASSLNQGWNYGYTF	TGTGCCAGCAGCTTAAATCAGGGGTGGAACTATGGCTACACCTTC
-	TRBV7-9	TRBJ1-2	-	CASSWGQGDYGYTF	TGTGCCAGCAGCTGGGGGCAGGGTGACTATGGCTACACCTTC
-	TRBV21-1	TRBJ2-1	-	CASIQGDGPEQGEQFF	TGTGCCAGCATCCAAGGCGACGGCCCCGAACAGGGTGAGCAGTTCTTC
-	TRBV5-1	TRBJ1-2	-	CASSLGGREGGYTF	TGCGCCAGCAGCTTGGGCGGTCGCGAGGGGGGCTACACCTTC
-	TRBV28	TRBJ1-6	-	CASSVGAVGSPLHF	TGTGCCAGCAGTGTGGGAGCTGTAGGTTCACCCCTCCACTTT
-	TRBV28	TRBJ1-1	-	CASSSPTMNTEAFF	TGTGCCAGCAGTTCACCCACAATGAACACTGAAGCTTTCTTT
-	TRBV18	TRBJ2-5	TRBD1	CASSRDRGVLETQYF	TGTGCCAGCTCACGGGACAGGGGTGTCCTGGAGACCCAGTACTTC
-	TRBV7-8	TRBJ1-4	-	CASSRAGLGAGEKLFF	TGTGCCAGCAGCCGAGCAGGTCTGGGGGCCGGTGAAAAACTGTTTTTT
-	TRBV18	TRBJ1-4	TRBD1	CASSPGTGNEKLFF	TGTGCCAGCTCACCAGGGACAGGGAATGAAAAACTGTTTTTT
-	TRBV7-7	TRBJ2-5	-	CASSRVQQETQYF	TGTGCCAGCAGCCGCGTACAACAAGAGACCCAGTACTTC
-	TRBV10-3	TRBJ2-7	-	CAIKDIRGEQYF	TGTGCCATCAAGGATATCAGGGGTGAGCAGTACTTC
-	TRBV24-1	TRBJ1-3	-	CATSDPGRGGNTIYF	TGTGCCACCAGTGACCCTGGGAGGGGTGGAAACACCATATATTTT
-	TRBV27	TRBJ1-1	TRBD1	CASSPQGASTEAFF	TGTGCCAGCAGTCCACAGGGGGCGAGCACTGAAGCTTTCTTT
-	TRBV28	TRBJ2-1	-	CASRLGAYNEQFF	TGTGCCAGCCGACTAGGGGCCTACAATGAGCAGTTCTTC
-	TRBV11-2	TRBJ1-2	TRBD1	CASSNRQGSRGYTF	TGTGCCAGCAGCAATCGACAGGGGTCTCGTGGCTACACCTTC
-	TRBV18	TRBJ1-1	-	CASSPSGEVEAFF	TGTGCCAGCTCACCATCAGGGGAGGTTGAAGCTTTCTTT
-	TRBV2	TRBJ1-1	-	CASSDLTWAGMNTEAFF	TGTGCCAGCAGTGATTTAACGTGGGCAGGGATGAACACTGAAGCTTTCTTT
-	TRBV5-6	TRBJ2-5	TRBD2	CASSFLAGDSETQYF	TGTGCCAGCAGCTTCCTGGCGGGAGATAGTGAGACCCAGTACTTC
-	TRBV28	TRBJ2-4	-	CASSSRDSTKNIQYF	TGTGCCAGCAGTTCCCGAGACAGCACCAAAAACATTCAGTACTTC
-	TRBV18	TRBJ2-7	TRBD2	CASSPRGAGSSYEQYF	TGTGCCAGCTCACCACGAGGAGCGGGGAGCTCCTACGAGCAGTACTTC
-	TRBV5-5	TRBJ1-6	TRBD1	CASSRGGQGTSPLHF	TGTGCCAGCAGCCGTGGAGGACAGGGGACATCACCCCTCCACTTT
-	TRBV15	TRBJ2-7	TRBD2	CATSRDLLASGTYEQYF	TGTGCCACCAGCAGAGATCTTTTGGCTAGCGGAACCTACGAGCAGTACTTC
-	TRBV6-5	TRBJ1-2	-	CASSYEVTYGYTF	TGTGCCAGCAGTTACGAGGTTACCTATGGCTACACCTTC
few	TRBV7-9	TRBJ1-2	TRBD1	CASSLETGDNGYTF	TGTGCCAGCAGCTTAGAGACAGGGGATAATGGCTACACCTTC
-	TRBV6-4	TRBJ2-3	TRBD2	CASSEASGRPDTQYF	TGTGCCAGCAGTGAGGCTAGCGGGAGGCCAGATACGCAGTATTTT
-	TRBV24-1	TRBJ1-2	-	CATSDFDYGYTF	TGTGCCACCAGTGATTTTGACTATGGCTACACCTTC
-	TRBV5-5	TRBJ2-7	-	CASSFLYRDPTSEQYF	TGTGCCAGCAGCTTCTTATACCGGGACCCGACTTCCGAGCAGTACTTC
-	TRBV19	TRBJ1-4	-	CASSIGGTRGKLFF	TGTGCCAGTAGTATCGGAGGGACCCGGGGGAAACTGTTTTTT
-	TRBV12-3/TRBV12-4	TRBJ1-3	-	CASSRTGAKAIYF	TGTGCCAGCAGTAGGACGGGGGCAAAGGCCATATATTTT
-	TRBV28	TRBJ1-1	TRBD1	CASSLFSDRGHNTEAFF	TGTGCCAGCAGTTTATTTTCGGACAGGGGTCATAACACTGAAGCTTTCTTT
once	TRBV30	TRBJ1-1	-	CAWSGQVYTEAFF	TGTGCCTGGAGTGGACAGGTCTACACTGAAGCTTTCTTT
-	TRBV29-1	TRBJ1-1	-	CSVVNPGRGAFF	TGCAGCGTTGTTAACCCGGGACGAGGAGCTTTCTTT
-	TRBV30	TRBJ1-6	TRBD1	CAWSAGTGVNSPLHF	TGTGCCTGGAGTGCCGGGACAGGGGTCAATTCACCCCTCCACTTT
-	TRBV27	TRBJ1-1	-	CASRQGFYNTEAFF	TGTGCCAGCAGACAGGGTTTCTATAACACTGAAGCTTTCTTT
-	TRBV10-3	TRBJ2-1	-	CAIQGASGIGAYNEQFF	TGTGCCATTCAGGGGGCTAGCGGGATAGGGGCCTACAATGAGCAGTTCTTC
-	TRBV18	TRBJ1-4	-	CASSKQGSNEKLFF	TGTGCCAGCTCAAAACAGGGTTCTAATGAAAAACTGTTTTTT
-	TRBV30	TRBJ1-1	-	CARDAGGGNTEAFF	TGTGCCCGGGACGCGGGGGGCGGGAACACTGAAGCTTTCTTT
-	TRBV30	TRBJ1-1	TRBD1	CAWSRQGNTEAFF	TGTGCCTGGAGTCGACAGGGGAACACTGAAGCTTTCTTT
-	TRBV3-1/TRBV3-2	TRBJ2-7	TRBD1	CASSPPGTGVREQYF	TGTGCCAGCAGCCCTCCCGGGACAGGGGTGAGGGAGCAGTACTTC
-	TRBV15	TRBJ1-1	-	CATSRGTRVDEAFF	TGTGCCACCAGCAGAGGTACCAGGGTCGATGAAGCTTTCTTT
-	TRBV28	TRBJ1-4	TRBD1	CASIPGGQGQEKLFF	TGTGCCAGCATCCCCGGGGGACAGGGGCAAGAAAAACTGTTTTTT
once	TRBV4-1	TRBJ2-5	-	CASSEANREETQYF	TGCGCCAGCAGCGAAGCGAACAGGGAAGAGACCCAGTACTTC
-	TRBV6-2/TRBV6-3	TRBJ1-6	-	CASSYSGTTYNSPLHF	TGTGCCAGCAGTTACTCTGGGACAACTTATAATTCACCCCTCCACTTT
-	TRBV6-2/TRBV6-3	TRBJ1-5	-	CASSYSHQPQHF	TGTGCCAGCAGTTACTCACACCAGCCCCAGCATTTT
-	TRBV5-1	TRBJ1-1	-	CASSLDLMNTEAFF	TGCGCCAGCAGCTTGGACCTCATGAACACTGAAGCTTTCTTT
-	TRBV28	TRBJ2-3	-	CASSLGQIADTQYF	TGTGCCAGCAGCCTCGGACAGATAGCAGATACGCAGTATTTT
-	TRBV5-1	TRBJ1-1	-	CASSLVGRIEAFF	TGCGCCAGCAGCTTGGTAGGCAGGATTGAAGCTTTCTTT
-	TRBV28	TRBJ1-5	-	CASRQRGPQQPQHF	TGTGCCAGCAGGCAAAGGGGTCCGCAGCAGCCCCAGCATTTT
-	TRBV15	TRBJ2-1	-	CATSRDAGEEEFF	TGTGCCACCAGCAGAGATGCCGGAGAGGAGGAGTTCTTC
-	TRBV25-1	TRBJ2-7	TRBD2	CASSGRTSGFSYEQYF	TGTGCCAGCAGTGGGAGGACTAGCGGGTTCTCCTACGAGCAGTACTTC